This section outlines one T cell receptor (beta chain) sequence together with its context. Profiling relied on immunoSEQ multiplex PCR, and the TCRdb table lists in-frame clones only, not all of them. The table shows some 280,000 clones, with about 89% occurring only once. This sample was included in a study of blood T cell repertoires in COVID-19. After removal of 1 base from V and 4 bases from J, the junction contained 4 bases not matched to a gene. CDR1 is KGHSH and CDR2 is LQKENI in the germline V gene. The CDR3 runs 14 residues. V and J are TRBV18 and TRBJ2-7; 7 nucleotides agree with TRBD1. The sequence derives from an older woman with acute or convalescent COVID-19. The material sequenced was peripheral blood. The CDR3 spells CASSPQGARYEQYF. Here the CDR3 DNA reads TGTGCCAGCTCACCACAGGGGGCGCGGTACGAGCAGTACTTC.